Listed below are T cell receptor beta chains from one sample, sequenced in a study of PD-1 blockade in mismatch repair-deficient tumors. Repertoires were generated with immunoSEQ multiplex PCR, while TCRdb's copy carries only in-frame clones and drops some. The sample lists roughly 120,000 clones, about nine tenths occurring once. This specimen consisted of peripheral blood, obtained roughly 67 weeks after starting pembrolizumab. Every receptor here comes from an adult with mismatch repair-deficient cancer. Both conserved end residues are part of each CDR3. A D gene is named only where the DNA matches it firmly. Only part of the rows carry a size: once, few, many, or a class if the clone is expanded.

v_call	d_call	clone_size	j_call	cdr3_aa	cdr3_nt
TRBV27	TRBD1	-	TRBJ1-5	CASSLSRRGVNQPQHF	TGTGCCAGCAGTTTATCCCGCAGGGGGGTCAATCAGCCCCAGCATTTT
TRBV5-1	TRBD1	few	TRBJ2-7	CASSSGTGVFYEQYF	TGCGCCAGCAGCTCTGGGACAGGGGTTTTCTACGAGCAGTACTTC
TRBV13	TRBD2	-	TRBJ2-4	CASEVAGRAKNIQYF	TGTGCCAGCGAAGTAGCGGGGAGAGCCAAAAACATTCAGTACTTC
TRBV28	-	-	TRBJ2-1	CASSLSRLEQFF	TGTGCCAGCAGTTTATCAAGGCTAGAGCAGTTCTTC
TRBV27	-	-	TRBJ2-3	CASSFGRSTDTQYF	TGTGCCAGCAGTTTCGGTCGAAGCACAGATACGCAGTATTTT
TRBV18	-	-	TRBJ2-7	CASSPNPKEQYF	TGTGCCAGCTCACCAAATCCCAAAGAGCAGTACTTC
TRBV6-4	-	-	TRBJ2-3	CASSAHPQPSTDTQYF	TGTGCCAGCAGTGCCCATCCCCAACCTAGCACAGATACGCAGTATTTT
TRBV30	-	-	TRBJ2-5	CAWSGETQYF	TGTGCCTGGAGCGGGGAGACCCAGTACTTC
TRBV5-5	-	-	TRBJ2-7	CASSTSTGPKSYEQYF	TGTGCCAGCAGCACCTCTACAGGGCCCAAATCCTACGAGCAGTACTTC
TRBV2	-	-	TRBJ2-5	CASVEGEQETQYF	TGTGCCAGCGTGGAGGGAGAGCAAGAGACCCAGTACTTC
TRBV19	TRBD2	few	TRBJ2-1	CASSIGGFSYNEQFF	TGTGCCAGTAGTATCGGGGGGTTCTCCTACAATGAGCAGTTCTTC
TRBV7-2	-	-	TRBJ2-5	CASSLGRLRSLQETQYF	TGTGCCAGCAGCTTAGGACGGCTACGGTCCCTCCAAGAGACCCAGTACTTC
TRBV4-3	-	-	TRBJ2-7	CASSQDLHTTYEQYF	TGCGCCAGCAGCCAAGACCTGCATACGACCTACGAGCAGTACTTC
TRBV6-6	-	-	TRBJ2-2	CASSEYTGELFF	TGTGCCAGCAGCGAGTACACCGGGGAGCTGTTTTTT
TRBV5-1	-	-	TRBJ2-5	CASSFLTGMETQYF	TGCGCCAGCAGCTTCCTTACAGGGATGGAGACCCAGTACTTC
TRBV6-5	-	-	TRBJ2-7	CASSSSGGTPYEQYF	TGTGCCAGCAGTTCTTCCGGGGGGACACCTTACGAGCAGTACTTC
TRBV10-2	TRBD2	-	TRBJ2-7	CASSRGLAGAYEQYF	TGCGCCAGCAGTAGGGGACTAGCGGGAGCCTACGAGCAGTACTTC
TRBV6-1	-	-	TRBJ1-4	CASSELTGNDEKLFF	TGTGCCAGCAGTGAACTGACGGGGAATGATGAAAAACTGTTTTTT
TRBV28	-	-	TRBJ2-7	CASSSEYSSYEQYF	TGTGCCAGCAGTTCGGAATACAGCTCCTACGAGCAGTACTTC
TRBV27	-	-	TRBJ2-7	CASSLSLTFYEQYF	TGTGCCAGCAGTTTGTCCCTTACCTTCTACGAGCAGTACTTC
TRBV28	TRBD1	-	TRBJ2-7	CASSWGTGGYEQYF	TGTGCCAGCAGTTGGGGGACAGGGGGCTACGAGCAGTACTTC
TRBV6-6	TRBD2	-	TRBJ2-2	CATRSASGTTGELFF	TGTGCCACCCGGAGCGCTAGCGGAACCACCGGGGAGCTGTTTTTT
TRBV7-9	TRBD1	-	TRBJ1-1	CASSSPDRANTEAFF	TGTGCCAGCAGCTCCCCGGACAGGGCGAACACTGAAGCTTTCTTT
TRBV2	-	-	TRBJ2-2	CASSEEAGPGELFF	TGTGCCAGCAGTGAAGAGGCAGGCCCCGGGGAGCTGTTTTTT
TRBV30	TRBD1	-	TRBJ1-2	CACTDRDGGYTF	TGTGCCTGTACTGACAGGGACGGAGGCTACACCTTC
TRBV7-9	-	-	TRBJ2-3	CASSPVVGSTDTQYF	TGTGCCAGCAGCCCGGTGGTAGGTAGCACAGATACGCAGTATTTT
TRBV30	-	-	TRBJ2-1	CARRRQASDEQFF	TGTGCCCGTAGAAGGCAAGCTTCGGATGAGCAGTTCTTC
TRBV10-3	TRBD1	-	TRBJ2-7	CAISGGGQGAYEQYF	TGTGCCATCAGTGGAGGGGGACAGGGGGCTTACGAGCAGTACTTC
TRBV4-1	TRBD2	-	TRBJ2-7	CASSHGTSGHSYEQYF	TGCGCCAGCAGCCATGGAACTAGCGGGCATTCCTACGAGCAGTACTTC
TRBV5-4	-	once	TRBJ1-2	CASSKTEGDGYTF	TGTGCCAGCAGCAAGACAGAGGGGGATGGCTACACCTTC
TRBV5-6	TRBD1	-	TRBJ2-1	CASSFTQGVRNNEQFF	TGTGCCAGCAGCTTTACGCAGGGGGTCCGCAACAATGAGCAGTTCTTC
TRBV7-8	TRBD2	-	TRBJ2-7	CASSTRTSGYTYEQYF	TGTGCCAGCAGCACCCGGACTAGCGGATATACCTACGAGCAGTACTTC
TRBV6-4	TRBD1	medium-sized	TRBJ2-1	CASKVGTGPSNEQFF	TGTGCCAGCAAAGTTGGGACAGGCCCCTCCAATGAGCAGTTCTTC
TRBV7-9	TRBD1	few	TRBJ2-7	CASSLDRTGGGIEQYF	TGTGCCAGCAGCTTAGACCGGACAGGGGGCGGAATCGAGCAGTACTTC
TRBV6-6	-	-	TRBJ2-7	CASSYISYEQYF	TGTGCCAGCAGTTACATTTCTTACGAGCAGTACTTC
TRBV4-3	-	-	TRBJ2-1	CASSQDWRAYNEQFF	TGCGCCAGCAGCCAAGATTGGAGGGCCTACAATGAGCAGTTCTTC
TRBV19	-	few	TRBJ1-5	CASSKGFQPQHF	TGTGCCAGTAGTAAGGGTTTTCAGCCCCAGCATTTT
TRBV9	-	-	TRBJ2-3	CASSVGDRVFSTDTQYF	TGTGCCAGCAGCGTAGGGGATAGGGTCTTTTCCACAGATACGCAGTATTTT
TRBV30	TRBD1	few	TRBJ1-2	CAWSPRTGRGYTF	TGTGCCTGGAGCCCACGGACAGGCCGGGGCTACACCTTC
TRBV5-1	-	-	TRBJ1-5	CASSLWGSNQPQHF	TGTGCCAGCAGCTTGTGGGGGAGCAATCAGCCCCAGCATTTT
TRBV2	TRBD2	-	TRBJ2-2	CASSEAAGGPTGELFF	TGTGCCAGCAGTGAAGCGGCGGGAGGGCCGACCGGGGAGCTGTTTTTT
TRBV18	-	-	TRBJ2-2	CASSPIGGGGLGPNTGELFF	TGTGCCAGCTCACCAATTGGAGGTGGAGGTCTCGGCCCGAACACCGGGGAGCTGTTTTTT
TRBV30	TRBD1	-	TRBJ2-7	CAWSDGGTGGYEQYF	TGTGCCTGGAGTGATGGGGGGACAGGGGGTTACGAGCAGTACTTC
TRBV9	TRBD1	-	TRBJ2-1	CASSARQGNEQFF	TGTGCCAGCAGCGCCAGACAGGGGAATGAGCAGTTCTTC
TRBV7-9	-	-	TRBJ1-3	CASSPPGQGWDTIYF	TGTGCCAGCAGCCCCCCGGGGCAGGGTTGGGACACCATATATTTT
TRBV11-2	-	-	TRBJ2-7	CASSNEDRPFYEQYF	TGTGCCAGCAGCAACGAAGATAGACCCTTCTACGAGCAGTACTTC
TRBV5-4	-	many	TRBJ1-4	CASSPTVSDEKLFF	TGTGCCAGCAGCCCCACGGTCTCAGATGAAAAACTGTTTTTT
TRBV4-1	-	-	TRBJ2-7	CASSQDSRAYEQYF	TGCGCCAGCAGCCAAGACTCCCGCGCCTACGAGCAGTACTTC
TRBV7-9	-	-	TRBJ1-4	CASSLGGLTNEKLFF	TGTGCCAGCAGCTTAGGAGGTCTAACTAATGAAAAACTGTTTTTT
TRBV12-5	-	-	TRBJ2-1	CASAPGAYNEQFF	TGTGCTAGTGCCCCCGGAGCCTACAATGAGCAGTTCTTC
TRBV27	-	-	TRBJ2-1	CASSPGTSSYNEQFF	TGTGCCAGCAGCCCAGGGACCAGCTCCTACAATGAGCAGTTCTTC
TRBV29-1	-	-	TRBJ2-4	CSVARGGGDIQYF	TGCAGCGTTGCGCGCGGTGGCGGGGACATTCAGTACTTC
TRBV28	TRBD2	once	TRBJ2-1	CASRSPLGGLGYNEQFF	TGTGCCAGCAGATCCCCTTTGGGAGGGCTCGGGTACAATGAGCAGTTCTTC
TRBV4-2	TRBD2	-	TRBJ2-3	CASSQGVAGGTDTQYF	TGTGCCAGCAGCCAAGGGGTAGCGGGAGGGACAGATACGCAGTATTTT
TRBV29-1	TRBD2	-	TRBJ2-4	CSVESPGGQNIQYF	TGCAGCGTAGAAAGTCCGGGGGGGCAAAACATTCAGTACTTC
TRBV21-1	-	-	TRBJ2-7	CASRGRKFYEQYF	TGTGCCAGCAGAGGAAGAAAGTTCTACGAGCAGTACTTC
TRBV5-5	TRBD1	few	TRBJ1-1	CASSETGGTEAFF	TGTGCCAGCAGCGAGACAGGGGGCACTGAAGCTTTCTTT
TRBV6-1	-	once	TRBJ2-7	CASSGIYEQYF	TGTGCCAGCAGTGGGATCTACGAGCAGTACTTC
TRBV13	-	-	TRBJ1-4	CASSNRAGTNEKLFF	TGTGCCAGCAGCAACCGGGCCGGAACTAATGAAAAACTGTTTTTT